This TCR beta chain was sequenced in a study of T cell repertoires in cytomegalovirus infection. Across the study: Carrying CMV and the relevant HLA type showed in public TCR beta signatures. Study conclusions and caveats: There were HLA-C-restricted CMV-specific TCR beta clonotypes dominating the ex vivo response.

Trimming cost V 3 bases and J 7 bases; bases outside gene matches: 5. Looked up from germline, CDR1 is MDHEN and CDR2 is SYDVKM. This CDR3 comprises 16 residues. TCRdb re-called the reads through MiXCR, storing one row per CDR3 protein. This table has about 180,000 distinct CDR3 sequences, roughly 15% appearing once. As to this clonotype: Its antigen remains unidentified.

The sequence came from a human donor in good health (CMV status not recorded). Some clones in this sample may be carry-over from other donors' samples. J is TRBJ2-1 and V is TRBV28, with TRBD2 matching 14 bases. The sequenced sample consisted of CD8+ T cells from PBMCs. The DNA of the CDR3 is TGTGCCAGCAGTTTGAAGGGACTAGCGGGGGAGAATGAGCAGTTCTTC. It specifies CASSLKGLAGENEQFF.